The 27 T cell receptor beta chains listed next were all sequenced from one sample in a study of blood T cell repertoires in COVID-19. The table came from immunoSEQ multiplex PCR; TCRdb's copy has only in-frame clones and leaves some out. Here the sample spans around 190,000 clones, roughly nine tenths being singletons. The sample consisted of peripheral blood. These receptor sequences come from a man aged 65 to 85 with active or convalescent COVID-19.

The rearrangement links TRBV6-5 to TRBJ1-5, with D perhaps TRBD1 (5 bases). The V and J ends lost 7 bases and 3 bases respectively, with 10 bases between them. From germline, CDR1 is MNHEY and CDR2 SVGAGI. The CDR3 loop spans 13 amino acids. CDR3 sequence: CASTQGINQPQHF. CDR3 bases: TGTGCCAGCACGCAGGGCATCAATCAGCCCCAGCATTTT.

This chain links TRBV6-1 with TRBJ1-2; 7 nucleotides align to TRBD1. With V trimmed by 1 base and J by 9 bases, 14 bases remained unmatched. CDR1 and CDR2 (germline): MNHNS, SASEGT. This CDR3 has 16 amino acids. For the CDR3, the DNA is TGTGCCAGCAGTGAAGAGGTGGGCAGGGGGATCCGGAGCTACACCTTC. Encoded protein: CASSEEVGRGIRSYTF.

The count of this clone is one. The chain joins TRBV7-2 to TRBJ2-1; tentatively, D is TRBD2 (7 bases). Germline assignment: CDR1 SGHTA and CDR2 FQGNSA. Trimming pared 0 bases from V and 9 bases from J, leaving 18 bases between. The CDR3 has 16 amino acids. Here the CDR3 reads CASSLAPTGGLGEQFF. CDR3 coding DNA: TGTGCCAGCAGCTTAGCCCCTACCGGGGGGCTGGGTGAGCAGTTCTTC.

This clone occurred once. The V gene is TRBV7-3, the J gene TRBJ2-1; 7 positions match TRBD2. This CDR3 has 14 residues. The V and J ends lost 3 bases and 5 bases, in that order; junction bases with no gene match: 4. Per germline, CDR1 SGHTA and CDR2 FQGTGA. The CDR3 spells CASSLGLADNEQFF. The CDR3 DNA follows: TGTGCCAGCAGCTTGGGCCTAGCGGACAATGAGCAGTTCTTC.

This clone has just a few counts. The chain couples TRBV5-1 to TRBJ1-3; 7 nucleotides match TRBD1. Unmatched junction bases numbered 5, after V lost 0 bases and J lost 2 bases. Germline V gene lookup returns CDR1 SGHRS and CDR2 YFSETQ. The CDR3 sequence is 16 residues long. The CDR3 bases are TGCGCCAGCAGCTTGGATGACAGGGCCGCTGGAAACACCATATATTTT. Its translation: CASSLDDRAAGNTIYF.

The chain's CDR3 is CASSPQGEKLFF. CDR3 sequence (DNA): TGTGCCAGCAGCCCCCAGGGAGAAAAACTGTTTTTT. The chain has TRBV7-8 and TRBJ1-4; D might be TRBD1 (5 bases). V was clipped by 5 bases and J by 8 bases, with 9 bases between them. CDR3 size: 12 residues. Germline lookup yields CDR1 SGHVS and CDR2 FQNEAQ. Filled out from reference TRBV7-8 and TRBJ1-4, the complete variable domain reads GAGVSQSPRYKVAKRGQDVALRCDPISGHVSLFWYQQALGQGPEFLTYFQNEAQLDKSGLPSDRFFAERPEGSVSTLKIQRTQQEDSAVYLCASSPQGEKLFFGSGTQLSVL.

This rearrangement joins TRBV15 to TRBJ1-3, with 7 bases lining up with TRBD1. Trimming cost V 1 base and J 8 bases; bases outside gene matches: 8. CDR1 is LNHNV, CDR2 YYDKDF, per germline (reference sequence). The CDR3 totals 15 residues. The CDR3 is CATSRASTGQDTIYF. The DNA for the CDR3 is TGTGCCACCAGCAGAGCATCGACAGGGCAGGACACCATATATTTT. Complete variable domain (other parts from reference TRBV15 and TRBJ1-3): DAMVIQNPRYQVTQFGKPVTLSCSQTLNHNVMYWYQQKSSQAPKLLFHYYDKDFNNEADTPDNFQSRRPNTSFCFLDIRSPGLGDTAMYLCATSRASTGQDTIYFGEGSWLTVV.

The rearrangement uses TRBV7-2 and TRBJ1-3; D is ambiguous. In germline, CDR1 is SGHTA, CDR2 FQGNSA. The CDR3 spans 13 residues. The V gene lost 2 bases and the J gene lost 7 bases, with 9 bases spanning the gap. DNA of the CDR3: TGTGCCAGCAGCTTACGAGATGGTAACACCATATATTTT. Translating gives CASSLRDGNTIYF.

This clone was seen more than once but under ten times. The chain combines TRBV28 with TRBJ1-5, with 7 nucleotides matching TRBD1. Germline V gives CDR1 MDHEN, CDR2 SYDVKM. V shed 6 bases and J 2 bases; nucleotides not matched to a gene: 7. The CDR3 spans 15 residues. The DNA of the CDR3 is TGTGCCAGCAGCCCAGGGGGGTTTGGCAATCAGCCCCAGCATTTT. It yields the protein CASSPGGFGNQPQHF.

This clone was seen a single time. The chain links TRBV12-3 or TRBV12-4 to TRBJ2-2; the match to TRBD1 covers 7 bases. The CDR3 is made up of 13 amino acids. Trimming at V came to 6 bases and at J to 6 bases, leaving 4 bases not matched to a gene. The CDR3 loop reads CASRGQGAGELFF. The CDR3, as DNA: TGTGCCAGCAGAGGTCAGGGGGCCGGGGAGCTGTTTTTT.

The chain couples TRBV7-8 to TRBJ1-1; 12 bases match TRBD1. V lost 8 bases to trimming and J lost 4 bases; unmatched junction nucleotides: 14. CDR3 size: 17 residues. Germline V gives CDR1 SGHVS, CDR2 FQNEAQ. The CDR3, as DNA: TGTGCCAGCGGACCGGGACAGGGGGCCGTCGGGGCCACTGAAGCTTTCTTT. Its protein product is CASGPGQGAVGATEAFF.

V usage is TRBV4-1 and J usage is TRBJ1-2; D perhaps matches TRBD1 (5 bases). CDR3 length: 14 amino acids. V shed 1 base and J shed 7 bases, with 13 bases lying between them. Germline CDR1 and CDR2: MGHRA and YSYEKL. DNA of the CDR3: TGCGCCAGCAGCCAAGGGCTACAGGCGGTTGGCTACACCTTC. Translating it yields CASSQGLQAVGYTF.

The CDR3 loop reads CAGQGSYGYTF. The CDR3 region has the DNA TGCGCCGGGCAGGGATCCTATGGCTACACCTTC. This chain uses TRBV23-1 with TRBJ1-2, with a tentative D call TRBD1 (5 bases). TRBV23-1 is classed as an ORF, of uncertain function. This CDR3 is built from 11 residues. V lost 11 bases and J 4 bases, leaving 11 bases between the germline ends.

The V and J genes are TRBV5-4 and TRBJ2-5; 7 positions agree with TRBD2. The length of the CDR3 is 16 residues. Germline V gene sequence: CDR1 SGHNT, CDR2 YYREEE (reference sequence). Trimming cost V 0 bases and J 3 bases; bases outside gene matches: 8. Written as DNA, the CDR3 is TGTGCCAGCAGCTTGGTCGTAGGACTAGTCGAAGAGACCCAGTACTTC. It translates to CASSLVVGLVEETQYF.

The table lists this clone with a few counts. The CDR3 loop reads CASSPGRDPGYTF. CDR3 bases: TGTGCCAGCAGCCCGGGCCGGGATCCTGGCTACACCTTC. The chain uses TRBV6-5 and TRBJ1-2; D is uncertain. CDR3 length: 13 residues. Trimming shortened V by 6 bases and J by 7 bases, and 15 bases separated the two germline ends. Germline assignment: CDR1 MNHEY and CDR2 SVGAGI.

The V call is TRBV7-9, the J call TRBJ2-1; 8 nucleotides match TRBD2. Per the germline V gene, CDR1 is SEHNR and CDR2 is FQNEAQ (reference sequence). The CDR3 length is 16 residues. J lost 2 bases, V lost 4 bases, and 7 bases had no gene match. Written as DNA, the CDR3 is TGTGCCAGCAGCTCTTTACTAGCGGCCCCCTACAATGAGCAGTTCTTC. This sequence encodes CASSSLLAAPYNEQFF.

The J gene is TRBJ2-5, the V gene TRBV7-9; D unclear. CDR3 length: 13 amino acids. V lost 5 bases, J lost 7 bases, and 14 bases lay in between. The germline V gene encodes CDR1 SEHNR and CDR2 FQNEAQ (reference sequence). In nucleotides, the CDR3 is TGTGCCAGCAGCACTTCAACAGTGGGGACCCAGTACTTC. It encodes CASSTSTVGTQYF.

V and J are TRBV2 and TRBJ1-4, with 8 bases fitting TRBD1. V lost 7 bases, J lost 7 bases, and 8 bases stayed unmatched. The germline V gene encodes CDR1 SNHLY and CDR2 FYNNEI. This CDR3 has 14 amino acids. The CDR3 sequence is CASIRTGLGEKLFF. CDR3 bases: TGTGCCAGCATCCGGACAGGGTTGGGTGAAAAACTGTTTTTT.

The V call is TRBV2, the J call TRBJ1-5; D is unclear. Germline V gives CDR1 SNHLY, CDR2 FYNNEI. The CDR3 runs 15 residues. V dropped 2 bases and J dropped 0 bases, with 8 bases sitting between them. This chain's CDR3 is CASSERGNSNQPQHF. Written as DNA, the CDR3 is TGTGCCAGCAGTGAACGGGGTAATAGCAATCAGCCCCAGCATTTT.

The chain links TRBV6-5 to TRBJ2-1, with 7 positions matching TRBD1. Germline-derived CDR1 and CDR2 are MNHEY and SVGAGI. J lost 4 bases, V lost 6 bases, and 6 bases had no gene match. This CDR3 spans 14 amino acids. The CDR3 protein is CASSTGVRYNEQFF. CDR3 nucleotides: TGTGCCAGCAGCACAGGGGTCCGGTACAATGAGCAGTTCTTC.

J is TRBJ2-3 and V is TRBV29-1; no clear D. The V gene's germline CDR1 is SQVTM and CDR2 ANQGSEA. Trimming took off 1 base at V and 4 bases at J, with 12 bases between the two ends. CDR3 size: 14 residues. CDR3 sequence (DNA): TGCAGCGTTGAAGTAAATCTCCGGTCAGATACGCAGTATTTT. It is translated as CSVEVNLRSDTQYF.

With respect to this clone: Other DNA sequences in the same sample also yield this CDR3. The chain combines TRBV5-4 with TRBJ1-1; D unresolved. V was pared by 0 bases and J by 2 bases, with 8 bases between. Looked up from germline, CDR1 is SGHNT and CDR2 is YYREEE (reference sequence). The CDR3 sequence is 14 residues long. The DNA for the CDR3 is TGTGCCAGCAGCTTGGAACAAATAAACACTGAAGCTTTCTTT. Translated: CASSLEQINTEAFF.

The rearrangement uses TRBV11-1 and TRBJ2-2; D unclear. Germline V gene sequence: CDR1 SGHAT, CDR2 FQDESV (reference sequence). Between the trimmed V and J ends, which lost 5 bases and 0 bases, there was a span of 13 bases. The CDR3 is made up of 16 amino acids. The CDR3: CASSQLGGANTGELFF. CDR3 nucleotides: TGTGCCAGCAGCCAACTCGGCGGAGCGAACACCGGGGAGCTGTTTTTT.

DNA of the CDR3: TGTGCCAGCAGGTACGGACAGGGGGCTGACACCGGGGAGCTGTTTTTT. It codes for CASRYGQGADTGELFF. The rearrangement links TRBV6-5 to TRBJ2-2, with 11 bases identical to TRBD1. Germline trimming cut 6 bases from V and 3 bases from J; bases unmatched to any gene: 6. The CDR3 loop spans 16 amino acids. Germline V gives CDR1 MNHEY, CDR2 SVGAGI.

The rearrangement uses TRBV7-2 and TRBJ1-6, with TRBD1 matching over 10 bases. Losses at the gene ends were 5 bases for V and 9 bases for J; bases not matched to a gene: 7. CDR1 and CDR2 from the germline V gene are SGHTA and FQGNSA. This CDR3 comprises 15 residues. The CDR3: CASSRRQGAGSPLHF. Written as DNA, the CDR3 is TGTGCCAGCAGCCGCAGACAGGGGGCGGGTTCACCCCTCCACTTT.

The chain uses TRBV19 and TRBJ1-5, with 9 bases lining up with TRBD1. Germline CDR1 LNHDA, CDR2 SQIVND (reference sequence). V shed 8 bases and J 7 bases; nucleotides not matched to a gene: 9. The CDR3 runs 14 residues. The chain's CDR3 is CASGSTGGRQPQHF. In DNA, the CDR3 is TGTGCCAGTGGATCGACAGGGGGTAGGCAGCCCCAGCATTTT.

V usage is TRBV6-6 and J usage is TRBJ1-5; the D is unclear. The CDR3 contains 15 residues. Deletions cut 3 bases from V and 3 bases from J, with 12 bases between. The germline V gene encodes CDR1 MNHNY and CDR2 SVGAGI (reference sequence). The CDR3 nucleotides read TGTGCCAGCAGTTATGATGGGCAGGTCAATCAGCCCCAGCATTTT. Its protein is CASSYDGQVNQPQHF.